A selection of T cell receptor beta chains follows, all from one sample in a study of T-cell memory formation after mild COVID-19. TCRdb used MiXCR to reprocess the 5' RACE reads, holding one entry per CDR3 protein. The top ten clones hold about 8.7% of a sample with hundreds of thousands of distinct CDR3 sequences, approximately 21% of them seen once. Sequences were obtained from PBMCs or a T cell subset sorted from them (not recorded which). These TCRs come from an adult woman who had mild COVID-19 (a few samples of this study predate the infection). Cell type and time point are not known. CDR3s leave out the opening cysteine and the closing phenylalanine or tryptophan.

TRBJ2-2,TRBV7-8,ASSYWVGSTGELF
TRBJ2-1,TRBV20-1,SARDSNRAHEQF
TRBJ2-7,TRBV5-1,ASSLSGEGSYEQY
TRBJ2-7,TRBV3-1,ASSQASYEQY
TRBJ1-1,TRBV21-1,ASSTRGADTEAF
TRBJ2-7,TRBV6-2/TRBV6-3,ASRDTGAQQY
TRBJ1-6,TRBV20-1,SARDDRVVYNSPLH
TRBJ2-5,TRBV28,ASRLQGSKTQY
TRBJ2-1,TRBV18,ASSPPGLAEAWNEQF
TRBJ1-1,TRBV29-1,SVGQTLNTEAF
TRBJ2-2,TRBV5-1,ASSAGQKNTGELF
TRBJ2-5,TRBV12-3/TRBV12-4,ASSLGWRGRETQY
TRBJ1-6,TRBV25-1,ASRQGNPHSPLH
TRBJ2-7,TRBV5-1,ASSYPGGHEQY
TRBJ1-5,TRBV4-1,ASSQDSKGLEGQPQH
TRBJ2-1,TRBV29-1,SIHGTGLDEQF
TRBJ2-5,TRBV3-1,ASSQERLAGEETQY
TRBJ1-1,TRBV27,ASTKQGAGTEAF
TRBJ2-1,TRBV20-1,SPSGGGLSEQF
TRBJ2-3,TRBV5-5,ASSFSSGGRADTQY
TRBJ2-3,TRBV6-1,ASSEARLAGGPSTDTQY